The next 17 T cell receptor beta chains were all read from a single sample in a study of T cell clonality in common variable immunodeficiency. Findings and limits, study-wide: Common variable immunodeficiency TCR beta sequences reportedly had fewer deletions and N-nucleotide insertions.

Their antigen targets remain unknown. Method: immunoSEQ multiplex PCR; TCRdb's copy keeps in-frame clones and lacks some. The sample has fewer than 30,000 clones, none seen only once. Material: peripheral blood mononuclear cells. These receptor sequences come from a human donor with common variable immunodeficiency.

Notes on this clone: The sequence runs out 3 residues before the end of the CDR3; the remainder is reconstructed from the germline J gene. The V and J genes are TRBV7-3 and TRBJ2-7, with D tentatively TRBD1 (6 bases). Between the trimmed V and J ends, which lost 5 bases and 0 bases, there was a span of 8 bases. Germline V gene lookup returns CDR1 SGHTA and CDR2 FQGTGA. CDR3 length: 13 residues. The CDR3 bases that were read are TGTGCCAGCAGCACAGGGAGCTCCTACGAG. Protein: CASSTGSSYE. The entire CDR3 is CASSTGSSYEQYF.

This clone was counted a few times. The read finishes 3 residues shy of the CDR3 end, and the germline J gene is used to complete it. At the DNA level, this CDR3 is encoded by other sequences in the same sample as well. The chain carries TRBV18 and TRBJ1-1, with 8 positions matching TRBD1. The CDR3 runs to 15 residues. Germline trimming cut 5 bases from V and 1 base from J; bases unmatched to any gene: 6. Germline assignment: CDR1 KGHSH and CDR2 LQKENI. CDR3: CASSFGTGGNTEAFF. The part of the CDR3 DNA that was read is TGTGCCAGCTCATTCGGGACAGGTGGGAACACTGAA.

This clone was seen repeatedly, ten times or more. The read terminates 3 residues ahead of where the CDR3 ends, so the germline J gene completes it. This chain connects TRBV5-1 to TRBJ2-4; 7 bases are a match to TRBD1. The CDR3 has 14 residues. V dropped 0 bases and J dropped 7; count of bases not matched to a gene: 4. Germline lookup yields CDR1 SGHRS and CDR2 YFSETQ. CDR3 DNA (partial): TGCGCCAGCAGCTTGGAGGGGGCTGGGAACATT. This codes for CASSLEGAGNI. From start to end, the CDR3 is CASSLEGAGNIQYF. Together with reference TRBV5-1 and TRBJ2-4, the CDR3 gives the full variable domain: KAGVTQTPRYLIKTRGQQVTLSCSPISGHRSVSWYQQTPGQGLQFLFEYFSETQRNKGNFPGRFSGRQFSNSRSEMNVSTLELGDSALYLCASSLEGAGNIQYFGAGTRLSVL.

On this clone itself: The observed sequence ends 3 residues before the CDR3 terminus, with the missing tail filled in from the germline J gene. The chain carries TRBV19 and TRBJ1-1, with TRBD1 as a possible D gene (6 bases). V lost 5 bases and J lost 1, with 11 bases in between. Looked up from germline, CDR1 is LNHDA and CDR2 is SQIVND (reference sequence). The CDR3 contains 14 residues. CDR3 loop: CASSQGTQNTEAFF. CDR3 DNA (partial): TGTGCCAGTAGTCAGGGGACCCAGAACACTGAA.

This clone was seen at least ten times. The read comes to an end 3 residues before the CDR3 does, leaving the germline J gene to fill in the end. The V call is TRBV2, the J call TRBJ2-7; a possible D gene is TRBD2 (7 bases). V lost 5 bases to trimming and J lost 6 bases, with 17 bases between them. Per germline, CDR1 SNHLY and CDR2 FYNNEI. This CDR3 has 14 amino acids. CDR3 DNA (partial): TGTGCCAGCAGTCGGACCCACAGGGAGGGCGAG. It is translated as CASSRTHREGE. The whole CDR3 sequence reads CASSRTHREGEQYF. Full variable domain (missing parts from reference TRBV2 and TRBJ2-7): EPEVTQTPSHQVTQMGQEVILRCVPISNHLYFYWYRQILGQKVEFLVSFYNNEISEKSEIFDDQFSVERPDGSNFTLKIRSTKLEDSAMYFCASSRTHREGEQYFGPGTRLTVT.

This clone occurred many times. Sequencing ends 3 residues short of the CDR3 end; the germline J gene provides the rest. This chain joins TRBV6-2 or TRBV6-3 and TRBJ2-1; no clear D. V was shortened by 2 bases and J by 2 bases, with 4 bases between the two germline ends. This CDR3 is built from 13 residues. CDR1 and CDR2 (germline): MNHEY, SVGEGT. The chain's CDR3 is CASSYDTYNEQFF. The DNA read from the CDR3 is TGTGCCAGCAGTTACGACACCTACAATGAG.

Concerning this clone itself: The CDR3 is cut off 3 residues early in the read; its end comes from the germline J gene. The V gene is TRBV18, the J gene TRBJ1-4, with unresolved D. Germline assignment: CDR1 KGHSH and CDR2 LQKENI. The CDR3 has 14 residues. Trimming left V 5 bases short and J 0 bases short, with 7 bases between. The sequenced CDR3 bases are TGTGCCAGCTCAAGTCAGGCAACTAATGAAAAA. This gives the protein CASSSQATNEK. The entire CDR3 reads CASSSQATNEKLFF.

Many counts were recorded for this clone. The read is 3 residues too short to cover the CDR3 end, so that end is filled in from the germline J gene. V and J are TRBV14 and TRBJ2-7; D not certain. Germline CDR1 reads SGHDN; CDR2 reads FVKESK. This CDR3 has 15 amino acids. V shed 0 bases and J shed 2 bases, with 11 bases lying between them. CDR3 DNA (partial): TGTGCCAGCAGCCAAGATTTGGGCAGAACCTACGAG. This translates into CASSQDLGRTYE. The full CDR3 reads CASSQDLGRTYEQYF.

This clone was seen only a few times. The read ends 3 residues early relative to the CDR3; the germline J gene fills the gap. V gene TRBV20-1 combines with J gene TRBJ1-1; D gene uncertain. The CDR3 is made up of 14 amino acids. CDR1 is DFQATT and CDR2 is SNEGSKA in the germline V gene (reference sequence). Deletions cut 2 bases from V and 4 bases from J, with 14 bases between. The chain's CDR3 is CSARNTVRATEAFF. The covered CDR3 bases are TGCAGTGCTAGAAATACCGTGAGGGCCACTGAA.

This clone is medium-sized. The read falls 3 residues short of the CDR3 end, and the missing part is taken from the germline J gene. The chain joins TRBV19 to TRBJ2-1; D is uncertain. Germline V gives CDR1 LNHDA, CDR2 SQIVND (reference sequence). The V gene lost 3 bases and the J gene lost 6 bases, with 12 bases spanning the gap. The CDR3 runs 14 residues. CDR3 DNA, as far as it was read: TGTGCCAGTAGTATCTTCCAGTTTGGCAATGAG. As protein: CASSIFQFGNE. The whole CDR3 protein is CASSIFQFGNEQFF.

This clone was picked up many times. The CDR3 is cut off 3 residues early in the read; its end comes from the germline J gene. The gene calls are TRBV28 and TRBJ2-5; 8 bases are a match to TRBD2. V lost 2 bases, J lost 4 bases, and 12 bases stayed unmatched. CDR3 length: 17 amino acids. CDR1 MDHEN and CDR2 SYDVKM come from the germline V gene. This CDR3 is CASSLRTSRWGIETQYF. The part of the CDR3 DNA that was read is TGTGCCAGCAGTTTACGGACTAGCCGATGGGGCATAGAGACC.

This clone was detected many times. The read gets to within 3 residues of the CDR3 end, and the germline J gene fills in the rest. The chain carries TRBV2 and TRBJ2-3, with D possibly being TRBD1 (5 bases). This CDR3 has 14 amino acids. V lost 2 bases and J 1 base, leaving 7 bases between the germline ends. Germline CDR1 SNHLY, CDR2 FYNNEI. Partial CDR3 DNA: TGTGCCAGCAGTGAACAGGGCCGCACAGATACG. It encodes CASSEQGRTDT. The whole CDR3 sequence reads CASSEQGRTDTQYF.

On this clone itself: The observed sequence ends 3 residues before the CDR3 terminus, with the missing tail filled in from the germline J gene. The chain has TRBV19 and TRBJ1-1; D not resolved. This CDR3 contains 11 residues. Trimming pared 8 bases from V and 1 base from J, leaving 5 bases between. From germline, CDR1 is LNHDA and CDR2 SQIVND (reference sequence). CDR3 amino acids: CASQWNTEAFF. Incomplete CDR3 DNA: TGTGCCAGTCAGTGGAACACTGAA.

About this clone itself: The read comes to an end 3 residues before the CDR3 does, leaving the germline J gene to fill in the end. This chain joins TRBV29-1 and TRBJ2-1; TRBD2 might be the D (5 bases). Germline CDR1 reads SQVTM; CDR2 reads ANQGSEA. V was trimmed by 6 bases and J by 4 bases, leaving 19 bases between them. The CDR3 covers 15 residues. The CDR3 bases that were read are TGCAGCGTCCCGCGGGTGGCATCGATTTACAATGAG. The encoded protein is CSVPRVASIYNE. The full CDR3 protein is CSVPRVASIYNEQFF.

Worth noting for this clone: The read ends 3 residues before the CDR3 terminus; that terminus is restored from the germline J gene. This chain joins TRBV6-1 and TRBJ2-1, with 9 bases identical to TRBD2. The CDR3 loop spans 14 amino acids. The junction had 1 base not matched to a gene; V was cut back by 4 bases and J by 3 bases. The germline CDR1 and CDR2 sequences are MNHNS and SASEGT. The sequenced CDR3 bases are TGTGCCAGCAGTGGGACTAGCGACTACAATGAG. Translated: CASSGTSDYNE. The whole CDR3 reads CASSGTSDYNEQFF.

This clone was observed at least ten times. The CDR3 extends 3 residues past the end of the read, so its final part is completed from the germline J gene. V and J are TRBV7-3 and TRBJ2-4; a weak D match, TRBD1 (5 bases). This CDR3 comprises 13 residues. V gave up 2 bases and J gave up 3 bases, with 5 bases separating them. Germline CDR1 is SGHTA and CDR2 is FQGTGA. The sequenced part of the CDR3 DNA is TGTGCCAGCAGCTTACAGGGCAAAAACATT. Its translation: CASSLQGKNI. The entire CDR3 protein reads CASSLQGKNIQYF.

Only a few counts were recorded for this clone. The read halts 3 residues ahead of the CDR3 end, with the missing end drawn from the germline J gene. This chain joins TRBV7-9 and TRBJ2-7, with D maybe TRBD1 (6 bases). Germline-derived CDR1 and CDR2 are SEHNR and FQNEAQ (reference sequence). V was clipped by 5 bases and J by 2 bases, with 10 bases between them. This CDR3 region has 13 residues. The CDR3 DNA, read in part, is TGTGCCAGCAGCGCTAGGACAGCCTACGAG. Its translation: CASSARTAYE. The full CDR3 protein is CASSARTAYEQYF.